These 16 T cell receptor beta chains were all obtained from the same sample, sequenced in a study of T-cell memory formation after mild COVID-19. TCRdb re-analysed the 5' RACE reads in MiXCR, keeping a single row per CDR3 protein. The top ten hold about an eighth of the sample, which has a few hundred thousand distinct CDR3 sequences, more than 20% seen once. The material sequenced was PBMCs or a T cell subset sorted from them (not recorded which). The receptors were gathered from an adult woman who had mild COVID-19 (a few samples of this study predate the infection). Cell type and time point are not known.

The chain combines TRBV10-3 with TRBJ2-1; 9 bases are a match to TRBD1. The length of the CDR3 is 15 residues. Unmatched junction bases numbered 10, after V lost 6 bases and J lost 7 bases. Per germline, CDR1 ENHRY and CDR2 SYGVKD. The chain's CDR3 is CAISPAGTGRNEQFF. DNA of the CDR3: TGTGCCATCAGCCCCGCCGGGACAGGGCGTAATGAGCAGTTCTTC.

The chain links TRBV19 to TRBJ2-1; the match to TRBD2 covers 10 bases. The CDR3 extends over 15 amino acids. V gave up 2 bases and J gave up 6 bases; unmatched junction bases: 4. Germline V gene data show CDR1 as LNHDA and CDR2 as SQIVND (reference sequence). The CDR3 DNA reads TGTGCCAGTAGTATAAGCGGGAGGGCAGGCAATGAGCAGTTCTTC. This sequence encodes CASSISGRAGNEQFF. The complete variable domain, with remaining parts taken from reference TRBV19 and TRBJ2-1, reads DGGITQSPKYLFRKEGQNVTLSCEQNLNHDAMYWYRQDPGQGLRLIYYSQIVNDFQKGDIAEGYSVSREKKESFPLTVTSAQKNPTAFYLCASSISGRAGNEQFFGPGTRLTVL.

V usage is TRBV6-2 or TRBV6-3 and J usage is TRBJ1-5; TRBD1 agrees at 8 bases. The CDR3 runs to 15 residues. J gave up 7 bases and V 0 bases, and 5 bases lay outside the gene matches. Germline loops: CDR1 MNHEY, CDR2 SVGEGT. Written as DNA, the CDR3 is TGTGCCAGCAGTTACTCTCTTGCAGGGGGCCAGCCCCAGCATTTT. Its protein is CASSYSLAGGQPQHF.

V and J are TRBV30 and TRBJ1-2; no reliable D call. Germline CDR1 reads GTSNPN; CDR2 reads SVGIG (reference sequence). CDR3 length: 12 residues. Trimming took 2 bases from V and 2 from J, leaving 6 bases between them. CDR3 nucleotides: TGTGCCTGGAGTCAGAGCAACTATGGCTACACCTTC. This codes for CAWSQSNYGYTF. The full variable domain, rest sourced from reference TRBV30 and TRBJ1-2, is SQTIHQWPATLVQPVGSPLSLECTVEGTSNPNLYWYRQAAGRGLQLLFYSVGIGQISSEVPQNLSASRPQDRQFILSSKKLLLSDSGFYLCAWSQSNYGYTFGSGTRLTVV.

J is TRBJ2-1 and V is TRBV9; 7 bases are shared with TRBD2. The junction had 10 bases not matched to a gene; V was cut back by 4 bases and J by 9 bases. This CDR3 has 14 residues. Germline assignment: CDR1 SGDLS and CDR2 YYNGEE. CDR3 sequence reads: CASSPIERGLEQFF. DNA of the CDR3: TGTGCCAGCAGCCCCATCGAGCGGGGTCTTGAGCAGTTCTTC.

This clonotype was detected a few times. The gene calls are TRBV12-3 or TRBV12-4 and TRBJ2-3; D is ambiguous. Trimming shortened V by 3 bases and J by 6 bases, and 7 bases separated the two germline ends. The CDR3 consists of 12 residues. CDR3 sequence (DNA): TGTGCCAGCAGTTTCGGGTTTGATACGCAGTATTTT. Translating gives CASSFGFDTQYF.

The gene calls are TRBV7-6 and TRBJ2-1, with D tentatively TRBD2 (6 bases). The CDR3 has 13 residues. From germline, CDR1 is SGHVS and CDR2 FNYEAQ. Trimming stripped 8 bases from V and 3 bases from J, with 11 bases between. For the CDR3, the DNA is TGTGCCAGCCGCGGACTAAACTACAATGAGCAGTTCTTC. Residues: CASRGLNYNEQFF.

V is TRBV5-6 and J is TRBJ2-7; TRBD1 or TRBD2 may be the D gene (5 bases each). This CDR3 spans 19 amino acids. The germline CDR1 and CDR2 sequences are SGHDT and YYEEEE. Trimming removed 4 bases from V and 1 base from J, with 27 bases in between. This chain's CDR3 is CASSRPGLTASSGSYEQYF. CDR3 nucleotides: TGTGCCAGCAGCCGCCCGGGATTGACAGCCTCATCCGGATCCTACGAGCAGTACTTC. The complete variable domain, with remaining parts taken from reference TRBV5-6 and TRBJ2-7, reads DAGVTQSPTHLIKTRGQQVTLRCSPKSGHDTVSWYQQALGQGPQFIFQYYEEEERQRGNFPDRFSGHQFPNYSSELNVNALLLGDSALYLCASSRPGLTASSGSYEQYFGPGTRLTVT.

The V call is TRBV7-6, the J call TRBJ2-3; 11 bases align to TRBD2. The CDR3 runs 18 residues. The J segment lost 4 bases and the V segment lost 1 base, leaving 10 bases of the junction unmatched. CDR1 and CDR2 (germline): SGHVS, FNYEAQ. The CDR3 DNA is TGTGCCAGCAGCTTAGAACTAGCGGGGGCTTCCATCCCAGATACGCAGTATTTT. This gives the protein CASSLELAGASIPDTQYF.

This clonotype has a count of ten or more. This chain connects TRBV5-1 to TRBJ1-2; D remains unclear. Germline V CDR1 and CDR2: SGHRS, YFSETQ. This CDR3 has 13 amino acids. V lost 4 bases and J 5 bases, leaving 12 bases between the germline ends. CDR3 nucleotide sequence: TGCGCCAGCAGCGCAGGAAGGAATTATGGCTACACCTTC. As protein: CASSAGRNYGYTF.

The chain employs TRBV4-3 and TRBJ1-1, with D hard to call. This CDR3 has 15 amino acids. Trimming shortened V by 0 bases and J by 6 bases, and 14 bases separated the two germline ends. From germline, CDR1 is LGHNA and CDR2 YSLEER. The CDR3 loop is CASSQDPGKGAEAFF. The CDR3 DNA reads TGCGCCAGCAGCCAAGATCCGGGGAAAGGCGCTGAAGCTTTCTTT.

The chain uses TRBV7-2 and TRBJ2-3; TRBD2 matches 11 bases. Germline V CDR1 and CDR2: SGHTA, FQGNSA. CDR3 length equals 16 residues. The junction had 7 bases not matched to a gene; V was cut back by 4 bases and J by 4 bases. CDR3 sequence: CASSWVAGGVSDTQYF. CDR3 nucleotides: TGTGCCAGCAGCTGGGTAGCGGGAGGGGTGTCAGATACGCAGTATTTT. Full variable domain (outside the CDR3, taken from reference TRBV7-2 and TRBJ2-3): GAGVSQSPSNKVTEKGKDVELRCDPISGHTALYWYRQSLGQGLEFLIYFQGNSAPDKSGLPSDRFSAERTGGSVSTLTIQRTQQEDSAVYLCASSWVAGGVSDTQYFGPGTRLTVL.

This clonotype was recorded a few times. This sequence joins TRBV7-9 and TRBJ2-7; TRBD1 matches 8 bases. This CDR3 spans 17 amino acids. Germline loops: CDR1 SEHNR, CDR2 FQNEAQ (reference sequence). Losses at the gene ends were 1 base for V and 4 bases for J; bases not matched to a gene: 12. The CDR3 is CASSLEGIGTGRYEQYF. The CDR3 nucleotides read TGTGCCAGCAGCTTAGAGGGTATCGGGACAGGACGGTACGAGCAGTACTTC.

The rearrangement joins TRBV4-3 to TRBJ2-1, with 8 bases matching TRBD2. V was clipped by 0 bases and J by 8 bases; unmatched bases: 9. CDR3 length: 16 residues. CDR1 is LGHNA, CDR2 YSLEER, per germline. CDR3 nucleotides: TGCGCCAGCAGCCAAGATACGAGCGGGAGTAGGTATGAGCAGTTCTTC. Translated, it gives CASSQDTSGSRYEQFF.

There are a few counts of this clonotype. The J gene is TRBJ1-1, the V gene TRBV7-9; TRBD1 might be the D (5 bases). Germline values: CDR1 SEHNR, CDR2 FQNEAQ (reference sequence). This CDR3 region has 14 residues. V was shortened by 6 bases and J by 0 bases, with 11 bases between the two germline ends. The CDR3 spells CASRWGSLNTEAFF. The CDR3 DNA follows: TGTGCCAGCAGGTGGGGCAGCTTGAACACTGAAGCTTTCTTT.

This clonotype was seen a handful of times. The chain couples TRBV9 to TRBJ2-2; 10 nucleotides align to TRBD2. The CDR3 has 20 residues. Trimming at V came to 1 base and at J to 7 bases, leaving 19 bases not matched to a gene. Per germline, CDR1 SGDLS and CDR2 YYNGEE. The CDR3 bases are TGTGCCAGCAGCGTACTCACTGGGGGGACTAGCGAGGCAAGTGGCGGGGAGCTGTTTTTT. Protein product: CASSVLTGGTSEASGGELFF.